This record covers a single T cell receptor (beta chain). This entry belongs to a study of T-cell reconstitution after alpha-beta-depleted transplantation in children. The CDR3 runs to 14 residues. V was pared by 7 bases and J by 3 bases, with 16 bases between. Looked up from germline, CDR1 is SQVTM and CDR2 is ANQGSEA. Library preparation (for TCRbeta) was performed with unique molecular identifiers. TCRdb itself ran the PCR reads through MiXCR, one entry per CDR3 protein. Seen here are some 490,000 distinct CDR3 sequences, around 12% observed once, and the top ten hold roughly 5.4%. The origin of this receptor is a human donor who donated a stem cell graft to a child with combined immunodeficiency. The sample was PBMCs from the stem cell graft donor, taken from the stem cell graft. This rearrangement joins TRBV29-1 to TRBJ1-5; weak D call: TRBD1 (5 bases). The CDR3 bases are TGCAGCGCTAGTTGGGGCACAGACAATCAGCCCCAGCATTTT. Translating gives CSASWGTDNQPQHF.